This T cell receptor (beta chain) appears in the sequencing data of a study of shared clonotypes between healthy human individuals. To note about this clone: Its antigen is unknown.

Libraries were prepared by immunoSEQ multiplex PCR; TCRdb keeps only in-frame clonotypes and omits some of them. The sample includes 2 million to 3 million clones, about 92% of them seen just once. CDR3 size: 16 residues. Trimming pared 0 bases from V and 12 bases from J, leaving 21 bases between. Per germline, CDR1 SNHLY and CDR2 FYNNEI. Every contributor of samples was a Caucasian grown-up residing in Nashville, Tennessee. In the CD4+ fraction, cells were divided into CD45RA+ naive and CD45RA-negative memory subsets. Study-wide results and limits: Tissues were not sampled, only blood, and their repertoires likely differ. Naive subsets generally had larger estimated richness than memory subsets.

The specimen was naive CD4+ T cells sorted from blood. Subset specified: CD45RA+ positively selected. The chain couples TRBV2 to TRBJ2-1, with a tentative D call TRBD1 (6 bases). This receptor was obtained from a man between 18 and 35 years old in good health. Written as DNA, the CDR3 is TGTGCCAGCAGTGAAGCCCTCCGGACAGCTAGTCACGGGCAGTTCTTC. Translating it yields CASSEALRTASHGQFF.